The source of this TCR beta chain is a study of shared T cell receptors in the human thymus. The CDR3 sequence is 16 residues long. Germline CDR1 is MNHEY and CDR2 is SMNVEV (reference sequence). With 1 base clipped from V and 0 bases from J, the junction kept 3 bases outside the gene matches. TCRdb keeps only in-frame clones here, not all; method: immunoSEQ multiplex PCR. This table has about 660,000 clones, approximately 90% appearing once. These data also featured in a second study, about human thymus T cells. That paper states: Congenital heart defects were the reason for the corrective surgery that the donors, healthy Finnish infants, were having. Thymic samples were excised during corrective heart operations. Thymic repertoires overlap heavily among unrelated individuals, related research has reported.

The source is a boy less than two years old with a congenital heart defect. The rearrangement joins TRBV27 to TRBJ2-7, with 10 bases aligning to TRBD1. Sequencing input: thymocytes. The CDR3 DNA is TGTGCCAGCAGTTTATATGGGACAGGGGTCTCCTACGAGCAGTACTTC. As protein: CASSLYGTGVSYEQYF.